The rows below give T cell receptor beta chains drawn from one sample of a study of T-cell memory formation after mild COVID-19. From the 5' RACE reads, TCRdb called clonotypes with MiXCR, one entry per CDR3 protein. Of 250,000 to 350,000 distinct CDR3 sequences listed, approximately 19% are singletons. The sequencing sample was made of PBMCs or a T cell subset sorted from them (not recorded which). Every receptor here comes from a man aged 18 to 30 who had mild COVID-19 (a few samples of this study predate the infection). Cell type and time point are not known. Each CDR3 is given without its conserved first and last residue.

v_gene	j_gene	CDR3aa
TRBV10-3	TRBJ2-7	AISGQDREQY
TRBV12-3/TRBV12-4	TRBJ2-3	ASSFSNTDTQY
TRBV4-3	TRBJ2-7	ASSLLWGERTGSDEQY
TRBV3-1	TRBJ2-7	ASSTGLVYEQY
TRBV5-1	TRBJ2-2	ASSWTPGQGNTGELF
TRBV27	TRBJ1-1	ASSLSPMNTEAF
TRBV27	TRBJ1-4	ASGTGGFEKLF
TRBV3-1	TRBJ1-1	ASSPRDRANTEAF
TRBV25-1	TRBJ1-2	ATSQYRVNYGYT
TRBV20-1	TRBJ2-1	SGTSGTDEQF
TRBV4-1	TRBJ2-3	ASSQAGLADDTQY
TRBV7-2	TRBJ1-2	ASSLGLSYGYT
TRBV7-2	TRBJ2-3	ASSLAPGHWMSDTQY
TRBV6-5	TRBJ2-3	ASSYGDATDTQY
TRBV5-1	TRBJ2-5	ASSLEAGEVETQY
TRBV15	TRBJ2-3	ATSRDQDTDTQY
TRBV18	TRBJ1-5	ASSPRPVEGQPQH
TRBV29-1	TRBJ2-6	SAAGVGANVLT
TRBV5-5	TRBJ2-7	ASSLAGETYEQY
TRBV9	TRBJ1-5	ASSVHGQGQPQH
TRBV30	TRBJ2-3	AWSVAEDTQY
TRBV20-1	TRBJ1-1	SASNVPGQGLGNTEAF
TRBV10-3	TRBJ2-3	ATLGQGSDTQY
TRBV7-9	TRBJ1-1	ASSLVVNTEAF
TRBV20-1	TRBJ2-7	SATLGERPLGEQY
TRBV7-2	TRBJ1-2	ASSSPGALGYT
TRBV20-1	TRBJ1-6	SASGQGHSPLH
TRBV27	TRBJ2-2	ASSGLAGTGELF
TRBV2	TRBJ2-2	ASSALGWTGELF